Sequencing of this TCR beta chain was carried out in a study of T-cell reconstitution after alpha-beta-depleted transplantation in children. This clonotype has ten or more counts. The junction had 6 bases not matched to a gene; V was cut back by 6 bases and J by 4 bases. The V gene's germline CDR1 is SQVTM and CDR2 ANQGSEA. The CDR3 covers 12 residues. Preparation of the TCRbeta library used unique molecular identifiers. TCRdb passed the PCR reads through MiXCR, listing each CDR3 protein once. The repertoire holds about 190,000 distinct CDR3 sequences, with around 7% as singletons. Specimen: PBMCs from the stem cell graft donor, collected from the stem cell graft. The TCR comes from a human donor who donated a stem cell graft to a child with Wiskott-Aldrich syndrome. This chain connects TRBV29-1 to TRBJ2-7; 7 bases fit TRBD1. CDR3 residues: CSVVGQTYEQYF. CDR3 in DNA: TGCAGCGTGGTGGGACAGACGTACGAGCAGTACTTC.